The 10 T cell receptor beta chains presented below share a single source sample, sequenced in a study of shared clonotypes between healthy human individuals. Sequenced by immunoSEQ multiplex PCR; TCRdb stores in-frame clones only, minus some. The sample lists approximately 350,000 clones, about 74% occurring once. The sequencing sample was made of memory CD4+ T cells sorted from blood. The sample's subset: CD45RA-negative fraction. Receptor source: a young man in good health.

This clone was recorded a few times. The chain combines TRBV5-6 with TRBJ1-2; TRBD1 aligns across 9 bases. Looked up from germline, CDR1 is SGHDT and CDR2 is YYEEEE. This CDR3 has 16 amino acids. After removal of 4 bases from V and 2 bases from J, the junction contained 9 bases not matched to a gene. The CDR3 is CASSLPGQGINYGYTF. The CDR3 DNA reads TGTGCCAGCAGCCTCCCGGGACAGGGTATAAACTATGGCTACACCTTC.

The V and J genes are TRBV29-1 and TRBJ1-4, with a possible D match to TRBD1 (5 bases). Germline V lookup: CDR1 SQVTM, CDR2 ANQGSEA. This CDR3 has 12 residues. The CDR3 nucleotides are TGCAGTGCGTATCAGGGTAATGAAAAACTGTTTTTT. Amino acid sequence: CSAYQGNEKLFF.

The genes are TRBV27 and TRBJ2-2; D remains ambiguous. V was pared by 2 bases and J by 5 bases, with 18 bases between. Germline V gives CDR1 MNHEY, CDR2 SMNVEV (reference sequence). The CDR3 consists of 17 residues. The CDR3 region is CASSLDPVGPRTGELFF. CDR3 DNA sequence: TGTGCCAGCAGTTTAGACCCCGTTGGGCCCAGAACCGGGGAGCTGTTTTTT.

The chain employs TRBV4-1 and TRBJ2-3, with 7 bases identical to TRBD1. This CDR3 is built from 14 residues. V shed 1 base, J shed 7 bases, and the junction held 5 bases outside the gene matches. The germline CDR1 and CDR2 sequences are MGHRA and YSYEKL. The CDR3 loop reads CASSQVQQGNTQYF. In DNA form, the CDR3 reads TGCGCCAGCAGCCAAGTCCAACAGGGGAATACGCAGTATTTT.

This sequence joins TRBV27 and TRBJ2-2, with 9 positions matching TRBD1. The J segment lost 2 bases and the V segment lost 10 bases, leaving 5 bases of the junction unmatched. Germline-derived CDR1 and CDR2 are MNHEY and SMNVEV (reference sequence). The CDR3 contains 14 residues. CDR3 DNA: TGTGCCACCGGGACAGGGATCAACACCGGGGAGCTGTTTTTT. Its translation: CATGTGINTGELFF.

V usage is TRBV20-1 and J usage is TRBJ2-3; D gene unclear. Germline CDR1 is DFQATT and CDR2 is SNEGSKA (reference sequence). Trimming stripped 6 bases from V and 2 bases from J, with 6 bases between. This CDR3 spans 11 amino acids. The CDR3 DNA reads TGCAGTGCCCTCTACACAGATACGCAGTATTTT. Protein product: CSALYTDTQYF.

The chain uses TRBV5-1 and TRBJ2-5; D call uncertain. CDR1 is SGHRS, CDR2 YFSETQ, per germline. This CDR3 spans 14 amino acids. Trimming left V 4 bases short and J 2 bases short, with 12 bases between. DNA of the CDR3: TGCGCCAGCAGCGTGATGCCCACACAAGAGACCCAGTACTTC. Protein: CASSVMPTQETQYF.

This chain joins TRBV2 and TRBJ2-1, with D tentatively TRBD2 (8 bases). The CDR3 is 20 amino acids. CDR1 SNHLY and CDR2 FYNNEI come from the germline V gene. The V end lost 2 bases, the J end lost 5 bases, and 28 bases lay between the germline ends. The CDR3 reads CASSERRTSNRGGSHNEQFF. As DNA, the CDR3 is TGTGCCAGCAGTGAACGTAGGACTAGCAACCGAGGGGGCTCTCACAATGAGCAGTTCTTC.

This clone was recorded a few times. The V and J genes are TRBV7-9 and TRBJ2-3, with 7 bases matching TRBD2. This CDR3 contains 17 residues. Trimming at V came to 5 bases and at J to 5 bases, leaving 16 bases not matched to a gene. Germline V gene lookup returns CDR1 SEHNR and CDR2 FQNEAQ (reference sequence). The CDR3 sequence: CASSPRRSGIVGDTQYF. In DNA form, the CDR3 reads TGTGCCAGCAGCCCCCGCCGGAGCGGGATCGTGGGAGATACGCAGTATTTT.

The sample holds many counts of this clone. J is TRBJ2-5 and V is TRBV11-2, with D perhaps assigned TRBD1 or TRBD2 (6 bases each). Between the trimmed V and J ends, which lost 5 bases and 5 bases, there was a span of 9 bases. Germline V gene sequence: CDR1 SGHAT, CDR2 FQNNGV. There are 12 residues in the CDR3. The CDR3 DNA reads TGTGCCAGCAGCGGGGGGCAGGAGACCCAGTACTTC. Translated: CASSGGQETQYF. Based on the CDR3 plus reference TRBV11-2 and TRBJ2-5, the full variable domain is EAGVAQSPRYKIIEKRQSVAFWCNPISGHATLYWYQQILGQGPKLLIQFQNNGVVDDSQLPKDRFSAERLKGVDSTLKIQPAKLEDSAVYLCASSGGQETQYFGPGTRLLVL.